A selection of T cell receptor beta chains follows, all from one sample in a study of blood T cell repertoires in COVID-19. The table came from immunoSEQ multiplex PCR; TCRdb's copy has only in-frame clones and leaves some out. The table has about 77,000 clones, around three quarters seen once. The sequencing input was peripheral blood. The origin of the receptors is a woman in her seventies with acute or convalescent COVID-19. Both conserved end residues are part of each CDR3. A D gene is named only where the DNA matches it firmly. Size values are once, few and many counts, or a class for expanded clones, and some rows have none.

>TRBV7-9|TRBD2|TRBJ2-7|.
CASSLAASGVNEQYF
TGTGCCAGCAGCTTAGCGGCTAGCGGGGTAAACGAGCAGTACTTC
>TRBV20-1|TRBD1|TRBJ1-5|few
CSASNDRGSQPQHF
TGCAGTGCTAGTAACGACAGGGGATCTCAGCCCCAGCATTTT
>TRBV7-2|TRBD2|TRBJ2-1|.
CATSGGARGEQFF
TGTGCCACCTCCGGGGGGGCCAGGGGTGAGCAGTTCTTC
>TRBV18|.|TRBJ1-5|.
CASSPAVSNQPQHF
TGTGCCAGCTCACCGGCGGTTAGCAATCAGCCCCAGCATTTT
>TRBV6-2/TRBV6-3|.|TRBJ1-5|.
CASSYVGAGGSYSNQPQHF
TGTGCCAGCAGTTATGTCGGGGCCGGGGGATCTTATAGCAATCAGCCCCAGCATTTT
>TRBV28|TRBD1|TRBJ1-4|.
CASSTATGAGEKLFF
TGTGCCAGCAGTACGGCGACAGGGGCGGGTGAAAAACTGTTTTTT
>TRBV7-9|.|TRBJ1-5|.
CASSRGGSIDNQPQHF
TGTGCCAGCAGCCGGGGAGGGTCGATTGACAATCAGCCCCAGCATTTT
>TRBV27|.|TRBJ1-1|.
CASSSAGTPNTEAFF
TGTGCCAGCAGTTCTGCCGGGACACCGAACACTGAAGCTTTCTTT
>TRBV11-1|.|TRBJ1-5|once
CASSLDNNQPQHF
TGTGCCAGCAGCTTAGACAACAATCAGCCCCAGCATTTT
>TRBV6-2/TRBV6-3|.|TRBJ2-1|.
CASSPSPSTVSYNEQFF
TGTGCCAGCAGCCCTTCCCCATCGACAGTCTCCTACAATGAGCAGTTCTTC
>TRBV5-1|TRBD2|TRBJ2-3|.
CASSPLSGEVGDTQYF
TGCGCCAGCAGCCCCCTTAGCGGGGAAGTAGGAGATACGCAGTATTTT
>TRBV6-2/TRBV6-3|.|TRBJ2-7|.
CASSADISYEQYF
TGTGCCAGCAGTGCGGACATTTCCTACGAGCAGTACTTC
>TRBV12-3/TRBV12-4|.|TRBJ2-1|.
CASGGNYNEQFF
TGTGCCAGCGGCGGCAATTACAATGAGCAGTTCTTC
>TRBV15|TRBD1|TRBJ2-5|.
CATSTRTGGETQYF
TGTGCCACCAGCACCCGGACAGGGGGGGAGACCCAGTACTTC
>TRBV13|TRBD2|TRBJ2-3|.
CASSPRAGGGADTQYF
TGTGCCAGCAGCCCCCGAGCGGGGGGCGGCGCAGATACGCAGTATTTT
>TRBV9|.|TRBJ2-3|.
CASSVVGVSTDTQYF
TGTGCCAGCAGCGTAGTCGGGGTAAGCACAGATACGCAGTATTTT
>TRBV5-5|.|TRBJ2-2|.
CASSLDYLSRELFF
TGTGCCAGCAGCTTAGACTACCTTTCCCGGGAGCTGTTTTTT
>TRBV9|.|TRBJ1-1|.
CASSAGQTTEAFF
TGTGCCAGCAGCGCAGGACAGACCACTGAAGCTTTCTTT
>TRBV4-3|.|TRBJ2-7|.
CASSQDWGPQDHYEQYF
TGCGCCAGCAGCCAAGATTGGGGGCCTCAGGACCACTACGAGCAGTACTTC
>TRBV6-2/TRBV6-3|TRBD1|TRBJ1-1|.
CASSTTPGQSEAFF
TGTGCCAGCAGCACCACCCCGGGACAGTCAGAAGCTTTCTTT
>TRBV5-1|.|TRBJ2-7|.
CASSSLDRAYEQYF
TGCGCCAGCAGCTCATTAGACAGAGCCTACGAGCAGTACTTC
>TRBV5-5|TRBD2|TRBJ2-1|.
CASSPYSGGGNEQFF
TGTGCCAGCAGCCCTTATAGCGGGGGGGGCAATGAGCAGTTCTTC
>TRBV20-1|.|TRBJ1-6|few
CSASTPRVPSPLHF
TGCAGTGCCAGTACTCCCAGGGTCCCCTCACCCCTCCACTTT
>TRBV5-1|.|TRBJ1-2|.
CASSLDPGSSYGYTF
TGCGCCAGCAGCTTGGACCCCGGGAGCTCCTATGGCTACACCTTC
>TRBV5-4|.|TRBJ1-2|.
CASSLPGGADTF
TGTGCCAGCAGCTTGCCGGGAGGAGCCGACACCTTC
>TRBV18|.|TRBJ1-2|few
CASSNAGKDYGYTF
TGTGCCAGCTCAAACGCGGGGAAGGATTATGGCTACACCTTC
>TRBV19|TRBD1|TRBJ2-5|.
CASSPGQGLGETQYF
TGTGCCAGTAGTCCGGGACAGGGCTTGGGAGAGACCCAGTACTTC
>TRBV15|.|TRBJ2-7|.
CATSTQTRGVNEQYF
TGTGCCACCAGCACTCAAACCAGGGGCGTGAACGAGCAGTACTTC
>TRBV21-1|.|TRBJ1-1|.
CASSKVEVFEAFF
TGTGCCAGCAGCAAAGTGGAGGTCTTTGAAGCTTTCTTT
>TRBV14|.|TRBJ2-7|.
CASSLEGGTLPYEQYF
TGTGCCAGCAGCCTCGAAGGAGGGACCCTTCCCTACGAGCAGTACTTC
>TRBV9|.|TRBJ1-2|.
CASSSLGGYTF
TGTGCCAGCAGCTCCTTGGGCGGCTACACCTTC
>TRBV6-2/TRBV6-3|TRBD2|TRBJ2-7|once
CASSRPFAGGPYEQYF
TGTGCCAGCAGTCGCCCCTTTGCGGGGGGGCCCTACGAGCAGTACTTC
>TRBV7-3|TRBD2|TRBJ2-7|.
CASSLSPGLAPYEQYF
TGTGCCAGCAGCCTCTCCCCGGGACTAGCGCCCTACGAGCAGTACTTC
>TRBV4-2|TRBD1|TRBJ1-1|.
CASSPGTGPNTEAFF
TGTGCCAGCAGCCCCGGGACAGGGCCGAACACTGAAGCTTTCTTT
>TRBV19|.|TRBJ1-5|.
CASRISTGTHNQPQHF
TGTGCCAGTAGAATATCGACTGGGACACATAATCAGCCCCAGCATTTT
>TRBV5-1|TRBD2|TRBJ2-7|.
CASSLGLAEEQYF
TGCGCCAGCAGCTTGGGACTAGCGGAGGAGCAGTACTTC
>TRBV24-1|TRBD2|TRBJ2-1|.
CATSDYQGLAGRNEQFF
TGTGCCACCAGTGATTACCAAGGACTAGCGGGGCGGAATGAGCAGTTCTTC
>TRBV6-5|.|TRBJ1-5|.
CASSNSPYSNQPQHF
TGTGCCAGCAGTAACAGCCCGTATAGCAATCAGCCCCAGCATTTT
>TRBV6-6|TRBD2|TRBJ2-4|.
CASSYAGGLAKNIQYF
TGTGCCAGCAGTTACGCGGGGGGGCTAGCCAAAAACATTCAGTACTTC
>TRBV4-1|TRBD1|TRBJ1-2|.
CASSQVSTGDSYGYTF
TGCGCCAGCAGCCAAGTCTCGACAGGGGATTCCTATGGCTACACCTTC
>TRBV6-6|.|TRBJ2-7|few
CASSYSHTSYEQYF
TGTGCCAGCAGTTACTCCCACACCTCCTACGAGCAGTACTTC
>TRBV5-8|.|TRBJ1-1|.
CASSRHHTEAFF
TGTGCCAGCAGCCGACATCACACTGAAGCTTTCTTT
>TRBV29-1|.|TRBJ2-7|few
CSADVGGSSYEQYF
TGCAGCGCCGACGTTGGGGGCAGCTCCTACGAGCAGTACTTC
>TRBV7-8|.|TRBJ2-5|.
CASSLVAGSQETQYF
TGTGCCAGCAGCTTAGTGGCGGGGAGCCAAGAGACCCAGTACTTC
>TRBV6-5|TRBD2|TRBJ2-7|few
CASSSGLAGVTEQYF
TGTGCCAGCAGTTCCGGACTAGCGGGGGTAACCGAGCAGTACTTC
>TRBV11-2|.|TRBJ1-6|.
CASSFPAGWNSPLHF
TGTGCCAGCAGCTTCCCAGCAGGGTGGAATTCACCCCTCCACTTT
>TRBV7-9|TRBD1|TRBJ1-1|.
CASSPWTGMRTEAFF
TGTGCCAGCAGCCCTTGGACAGGGATGAGAACTGAAGCTTTCTTT
>TRBV7-9|.|TRBJ1-2|.
CASSTPRGELEGYTF
TGTGCCAGCAGCACACCTCGCGGGGAGTTGGAGGGCTACACCTTC
>TRBV7-9|TRBD1|TRBJ1-1|.
CASSRDSFAEAFF
TGTGCCAGCAGCCGGGACAGTTTCGCTGAAGCTTTCTTT
>TRBV13|.|TRBJ1-1|.
CASSLGLPGEGDTEAFF
TGTGCCAGCAGCTTAGGCCTGCCAGGGGAGGGGGACACTGAAGCTTTCTTT
>TRBV3-1/TRBV3-2|.|TRBJ2-1|once
CASSQDLRQYNEQFF
TGTGCCAGCAGCCAAGATCTCCGACAATACAATGAGCAGTTCTTC